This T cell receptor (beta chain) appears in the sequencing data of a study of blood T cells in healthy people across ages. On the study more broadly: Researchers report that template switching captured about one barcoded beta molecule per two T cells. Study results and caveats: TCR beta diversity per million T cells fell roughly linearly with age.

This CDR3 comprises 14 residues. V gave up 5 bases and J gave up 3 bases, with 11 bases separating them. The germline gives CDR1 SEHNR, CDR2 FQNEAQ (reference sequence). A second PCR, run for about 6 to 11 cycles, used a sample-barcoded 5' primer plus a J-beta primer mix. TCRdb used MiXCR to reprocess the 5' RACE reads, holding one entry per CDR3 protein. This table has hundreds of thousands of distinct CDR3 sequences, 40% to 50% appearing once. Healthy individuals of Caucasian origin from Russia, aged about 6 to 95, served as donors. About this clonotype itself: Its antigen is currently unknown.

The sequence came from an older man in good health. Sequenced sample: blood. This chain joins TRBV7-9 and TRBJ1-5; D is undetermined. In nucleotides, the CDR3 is TGTGCCAGCAGCCCTGGACCAGACAATCAGCCCCAGCATTTT. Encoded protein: CASSPGPDNQPQHF.